This TCR beta chain was sequenced during a study of molecular identifiers for immune sequencing clone quantification. A note on this clonotype: One end of the junction varies from germline; a read error may be responsible.

TCRdb called the PCR reads again in MiXCR, with one record for every CDR3 protein. The table lists under 600,000 distinct CDR3 sequences, roughly a fifth of them singletons. This CDR3 has 15 residues. The germline gives CDR1 MDHEN, CDR2 SYDVKM. This receptor was taken from a human donor in good health. Some libraries in this study had Jurkat cell RNA spiked in. The sample comprised naive CD8+ T cells from blood, with Jurkat cell RNA spiked in. The subset: FACS-sorted CD8+CD4-CCR7+CD45RA+ naive T cells. The chain joins TRBV28 to TRBJ2-5; TRBD1 agrees at 8 bases. CDR3 DNA sequence: TGTGCCAGCAGTTCCCCGACAGGGGCTTGGGAGACCCGGTACTTC. The encoded protein is CASSSPTGAWETRYF.